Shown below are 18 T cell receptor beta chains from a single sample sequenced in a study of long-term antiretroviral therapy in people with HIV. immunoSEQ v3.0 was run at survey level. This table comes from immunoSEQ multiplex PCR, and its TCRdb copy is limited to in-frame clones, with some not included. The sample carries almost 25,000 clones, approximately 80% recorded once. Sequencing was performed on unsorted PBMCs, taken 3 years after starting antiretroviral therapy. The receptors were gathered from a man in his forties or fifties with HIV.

In nucleotides, the CDR3 is TGTGCCAGCGGACTAAACAGGGACAATCAGCCCCAGCATTTT. This translates into CASGLNRDNQPQHF. The V call is TRBV27, the J call TRBJ1-5; D possibly corresponds to TRBD1 (6 bases). Germline V CDR1 and CDR2: MNHEY, SMNVEV (reference sequence). This CDR3 has 14 residues. The V end lost 8 bases, the J end lost 3 bases, and 14 bases lay between the germline ends.

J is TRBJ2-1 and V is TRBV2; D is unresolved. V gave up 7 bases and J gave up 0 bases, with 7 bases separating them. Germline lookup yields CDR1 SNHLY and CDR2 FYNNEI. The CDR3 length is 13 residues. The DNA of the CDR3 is TGTGCCAGCAAAGTATCCTCCTACAATGAGCAGTTCTTC. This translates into CASKVSSYNEQFF.

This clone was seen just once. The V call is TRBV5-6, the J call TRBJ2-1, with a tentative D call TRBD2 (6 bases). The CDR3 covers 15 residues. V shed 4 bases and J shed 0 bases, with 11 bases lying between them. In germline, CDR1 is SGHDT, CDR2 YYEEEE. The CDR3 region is CASSPTTSSYNEQFF. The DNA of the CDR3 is TGTGCCAGCAGCCCGACGACTAGCTCCTACAATGAGCAGTTCTTC.

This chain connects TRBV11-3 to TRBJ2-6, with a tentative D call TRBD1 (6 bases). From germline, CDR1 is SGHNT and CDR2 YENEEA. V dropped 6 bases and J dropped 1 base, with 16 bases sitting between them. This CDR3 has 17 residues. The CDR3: CASSPADSSSGANVLTF. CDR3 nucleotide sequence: TGTGCCAGCAGTCCTGCGGACAGCTCATCTGGGGCCAACGTCCTGACTTTC.

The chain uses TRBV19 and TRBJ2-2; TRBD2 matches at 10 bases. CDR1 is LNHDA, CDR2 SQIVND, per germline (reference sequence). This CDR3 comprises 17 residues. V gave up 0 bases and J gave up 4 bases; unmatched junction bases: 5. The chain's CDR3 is CASSIDEAGGGTGELFF. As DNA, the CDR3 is TGTGCCAGTAGTATAGATGAAGCGGGGGGGGGCACCGGGGAGCTGTTTTTT.

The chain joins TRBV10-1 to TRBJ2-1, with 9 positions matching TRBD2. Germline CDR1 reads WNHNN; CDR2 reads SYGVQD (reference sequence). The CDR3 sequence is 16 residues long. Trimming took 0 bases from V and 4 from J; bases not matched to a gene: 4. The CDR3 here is CASSESAGGRYNEQFF. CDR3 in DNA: TGCGCCAGCAGTGAGTCAGCGGGAGGACGGTACAATGAGCAGTTCTTC.

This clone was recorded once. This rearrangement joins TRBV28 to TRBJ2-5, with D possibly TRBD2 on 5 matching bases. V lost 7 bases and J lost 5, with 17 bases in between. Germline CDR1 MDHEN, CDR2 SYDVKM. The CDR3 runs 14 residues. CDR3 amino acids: CASTGLELVETQYF. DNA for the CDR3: TGTGCCAGCACGGGGTTAGAGTTGGTTGAGACCCAGTACTTC.

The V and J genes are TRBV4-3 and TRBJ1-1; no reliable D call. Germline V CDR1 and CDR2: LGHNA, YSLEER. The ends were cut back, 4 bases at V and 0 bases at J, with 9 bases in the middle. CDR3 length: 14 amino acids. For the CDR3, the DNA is TGCGCCAGCAGCCTCCGCTGGGTGAACACTGAAGCTTTCTTT. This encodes CASSLRWVNTEAFF.

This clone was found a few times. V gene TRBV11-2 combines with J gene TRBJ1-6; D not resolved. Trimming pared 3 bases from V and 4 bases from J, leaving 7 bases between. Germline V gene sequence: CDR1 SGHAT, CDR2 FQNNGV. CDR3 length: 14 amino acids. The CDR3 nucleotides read TGTGCCAGCAGCTTCGGCCATTATAATTCACCCCTCCACTTT. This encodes CASSFGHYNSPLHF.

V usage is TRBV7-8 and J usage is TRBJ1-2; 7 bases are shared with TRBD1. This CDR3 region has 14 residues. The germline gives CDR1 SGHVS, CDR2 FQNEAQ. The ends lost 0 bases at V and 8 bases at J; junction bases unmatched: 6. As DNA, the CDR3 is TGTGCCAGCAGCTTAGCAAGAACAGGGGTAGGCTACACCTTC. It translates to CASSLARTGVGYTF.

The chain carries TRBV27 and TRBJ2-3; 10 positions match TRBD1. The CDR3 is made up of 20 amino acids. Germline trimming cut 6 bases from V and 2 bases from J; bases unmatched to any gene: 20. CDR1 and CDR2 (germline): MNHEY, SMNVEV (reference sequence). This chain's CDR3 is CASRSLGGTGEKDYTDTQYF. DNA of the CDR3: TGTGCCAGCAGATCCCTGGGAGGGACAGGGGAAAAGGATTACACAGATACGCAGTATTTT.

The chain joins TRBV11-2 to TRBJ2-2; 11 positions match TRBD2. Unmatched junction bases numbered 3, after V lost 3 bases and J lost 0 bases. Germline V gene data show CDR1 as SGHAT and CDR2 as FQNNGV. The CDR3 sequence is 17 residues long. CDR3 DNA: TGTGCCAGCAGCTTTCCTAGCGGGGGGACGAACACCGGGGAGCTGTTTTTT. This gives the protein CASSFPSGGTNTGELFF.

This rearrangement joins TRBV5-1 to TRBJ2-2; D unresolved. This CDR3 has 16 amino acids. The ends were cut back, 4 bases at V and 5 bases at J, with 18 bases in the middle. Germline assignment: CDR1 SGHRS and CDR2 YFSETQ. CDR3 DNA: TGCGCCAGCAGCCCGTTTCGGGCAGCCGATACCGGGGAGCTGTTTTTT. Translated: CASSPFRAADTGELFF.

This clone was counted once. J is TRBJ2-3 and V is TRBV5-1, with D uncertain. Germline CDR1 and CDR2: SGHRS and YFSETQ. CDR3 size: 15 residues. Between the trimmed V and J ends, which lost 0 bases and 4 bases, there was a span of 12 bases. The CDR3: CASSLDSRPPDTQYF. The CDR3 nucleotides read TGCGCCAGCAGCTTGGATAGCCGACCACCAGATACGCAGTATTTT.

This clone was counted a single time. The CDR3, as DNA: TGTGCCAGCAGCTTAGGCCCCCCTCGGGGGCCTGAAAAACTGTTTTTT. This translates into CASSLGPPRGPEKLFF. The V call is TRBV7-2, the J call TRBJ1-4, with a possible D match to TRBD1 (6 bases). V lost 1 base and J 7 bases, leaving 16 bases between the germline ends. In germline, CDR1 is SGHTA, CDR2 FQGNSA. There are 16 residues in the CDR3.

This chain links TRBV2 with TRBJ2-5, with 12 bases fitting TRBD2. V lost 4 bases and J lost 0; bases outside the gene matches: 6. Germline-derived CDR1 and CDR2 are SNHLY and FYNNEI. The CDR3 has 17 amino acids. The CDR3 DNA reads TGTGCCAGCAGTGTCTCTAGCGGGGGGGGATACCAAGAGACCCAGTACTTC. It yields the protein CASSVSSGGGYQETQYF.

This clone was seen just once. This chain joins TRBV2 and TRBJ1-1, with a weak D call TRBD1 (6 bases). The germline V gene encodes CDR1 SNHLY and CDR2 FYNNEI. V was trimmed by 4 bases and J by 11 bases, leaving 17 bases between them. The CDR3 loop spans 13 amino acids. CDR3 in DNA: TGTGCCAGCAGTGTTGTAGAAGGGGGGGCGGCTTTCTTT. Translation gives CASSVVEGGAAFF.

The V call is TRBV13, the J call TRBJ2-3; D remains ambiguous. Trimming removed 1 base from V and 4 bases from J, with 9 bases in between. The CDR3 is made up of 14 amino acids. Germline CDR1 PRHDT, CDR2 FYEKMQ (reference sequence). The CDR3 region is CASSLDGKPDTQYF. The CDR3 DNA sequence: TGTGCCAGCAGCTTAGACGGCAAACCAGATACGCAGTATTTT.